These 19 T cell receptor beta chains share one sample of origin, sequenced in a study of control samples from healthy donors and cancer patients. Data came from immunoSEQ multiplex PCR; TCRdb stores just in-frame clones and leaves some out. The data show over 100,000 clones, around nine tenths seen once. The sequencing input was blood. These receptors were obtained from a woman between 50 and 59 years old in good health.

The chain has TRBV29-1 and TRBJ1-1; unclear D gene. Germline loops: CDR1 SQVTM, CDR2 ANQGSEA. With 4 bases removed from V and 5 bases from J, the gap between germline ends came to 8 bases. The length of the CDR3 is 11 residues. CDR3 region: CSVVEKTEAFF. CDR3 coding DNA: TGCAGCGTTGTAGAAAAAACTGAAGCTTTCTTT.

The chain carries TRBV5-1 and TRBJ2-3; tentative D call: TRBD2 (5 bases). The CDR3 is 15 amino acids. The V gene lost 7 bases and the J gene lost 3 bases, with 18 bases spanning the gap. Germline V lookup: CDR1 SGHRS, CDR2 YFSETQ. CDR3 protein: CASWRRPSGTDTQYF. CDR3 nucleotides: TGCGCCAGCTGGCGGAGGCCGTCGGGGACAGATACGCAGTATTTT.

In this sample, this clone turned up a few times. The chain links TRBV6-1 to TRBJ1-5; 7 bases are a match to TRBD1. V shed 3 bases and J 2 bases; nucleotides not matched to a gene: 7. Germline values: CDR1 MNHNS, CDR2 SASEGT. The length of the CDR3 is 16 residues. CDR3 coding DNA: TGTGCCAGCAGTGACGAGGGGGCTATGGGCAATCAGCCCCAGCATTTT. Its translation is CASSDEGAMGNQPQHF.

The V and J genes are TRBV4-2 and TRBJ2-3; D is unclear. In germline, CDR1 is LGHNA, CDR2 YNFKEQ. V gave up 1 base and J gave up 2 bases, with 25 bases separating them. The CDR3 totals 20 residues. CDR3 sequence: CASSQVSRYRNKGYTDTQYF. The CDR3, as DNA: TGTGCCAGCAGCCAAGTATCCAGATACCGAAATAAGGGCTACACAGATACGCAGTATTTT.

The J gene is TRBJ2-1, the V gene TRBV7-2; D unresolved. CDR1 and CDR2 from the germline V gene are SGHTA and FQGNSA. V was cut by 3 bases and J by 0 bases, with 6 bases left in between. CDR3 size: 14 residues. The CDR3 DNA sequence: TGTGCCAGCAGCTTTGTCAGCTCCTACAATGAGCAGTTCTTC. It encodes CASSFVSSYNEQFF.

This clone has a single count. CDR3 coding DNA: TGTGCCGTCCCCCCGGAATTGGAATTTGAAGCTTTCTTT. Protein: CAVPPELEFEAFF. The chain is built from TRBV5-3 and TRBJ1-1; D gene unclear. TRBV5-3 is treated as an ORF (open reading frame) with a function not yet certain. The V end was cut by 10 bases, the J end by 7 bases, with 20 bases between. The CDR3 is made up of 13 amino acids.

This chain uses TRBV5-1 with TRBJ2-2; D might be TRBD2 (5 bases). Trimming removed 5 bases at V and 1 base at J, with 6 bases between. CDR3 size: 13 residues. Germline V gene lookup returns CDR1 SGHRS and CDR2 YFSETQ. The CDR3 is CASRGENTGELFF. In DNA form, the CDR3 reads TGCGCCAGCAGGGGAGAGAACACCGGGGAGCTGTTTTTT.

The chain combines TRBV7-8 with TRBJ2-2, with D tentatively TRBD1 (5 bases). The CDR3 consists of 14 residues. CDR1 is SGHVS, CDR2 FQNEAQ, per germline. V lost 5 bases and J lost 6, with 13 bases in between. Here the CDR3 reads CASSPAIRAGELFF. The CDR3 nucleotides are TGTGCCAGCAGCCCCGCTATCAGGGCCGGGGAGCTGTTTTTT.

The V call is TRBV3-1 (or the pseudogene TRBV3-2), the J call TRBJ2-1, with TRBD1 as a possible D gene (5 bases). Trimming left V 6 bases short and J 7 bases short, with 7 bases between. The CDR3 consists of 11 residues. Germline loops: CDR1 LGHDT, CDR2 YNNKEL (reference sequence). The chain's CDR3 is CASRGLNEQFF. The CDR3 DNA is TGTGCCAGCAGGGGGCTTAATGAGCAGTTCTTC.

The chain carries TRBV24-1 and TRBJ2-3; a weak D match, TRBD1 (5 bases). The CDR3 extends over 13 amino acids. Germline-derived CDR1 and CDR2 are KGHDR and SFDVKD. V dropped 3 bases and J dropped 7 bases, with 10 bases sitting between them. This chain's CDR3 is CATSDDTGYTQYF. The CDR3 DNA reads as TGTGCCACCAGTGATGATACAGGTTATACGCAGTATTTT.

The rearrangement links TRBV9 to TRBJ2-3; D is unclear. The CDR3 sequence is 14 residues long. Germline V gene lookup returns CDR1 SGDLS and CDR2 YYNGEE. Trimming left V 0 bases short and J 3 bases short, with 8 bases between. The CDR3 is CASSVGLVTDTQYF. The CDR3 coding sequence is TGTGCCAGCAGCGTAGGGCTTGTAACAGATACGCAGTATTTT.

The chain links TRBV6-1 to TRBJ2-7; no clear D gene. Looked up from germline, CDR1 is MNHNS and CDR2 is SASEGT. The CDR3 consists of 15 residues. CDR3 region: CASSEVASRSYEQYV. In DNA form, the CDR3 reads TGTGCCAGCAGCGAAGTGGCTTCCCGGTCCTACGAGCAGTACGTC.

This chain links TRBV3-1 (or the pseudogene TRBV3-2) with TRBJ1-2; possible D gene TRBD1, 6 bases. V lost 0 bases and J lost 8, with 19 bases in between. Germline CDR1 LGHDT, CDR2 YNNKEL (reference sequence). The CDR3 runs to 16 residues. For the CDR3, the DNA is TGTGCCAGCAGCCAAGATTGGAGGGGGATGTCACGCGGCTACACCTTC. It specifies CASSQDWRGMSRGYTF.

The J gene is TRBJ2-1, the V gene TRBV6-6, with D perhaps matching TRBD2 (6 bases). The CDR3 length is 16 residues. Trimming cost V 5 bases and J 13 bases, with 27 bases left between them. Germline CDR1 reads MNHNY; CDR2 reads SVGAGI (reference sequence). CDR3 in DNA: TGTGCCAGCAGTATCGGGGCGGGACGGACTCCCTCGGCCCAGTTCTTC. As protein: CASSIGAGRTPSAQFF.

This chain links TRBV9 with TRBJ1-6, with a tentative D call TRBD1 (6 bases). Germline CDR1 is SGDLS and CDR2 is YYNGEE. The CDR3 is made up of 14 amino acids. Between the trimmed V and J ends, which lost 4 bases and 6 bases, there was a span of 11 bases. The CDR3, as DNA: TGTGCCAGCAGCACAGGGTTGGGTAATTCACCCCTCCACTTT. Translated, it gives CASSTGLGNSPLHF.

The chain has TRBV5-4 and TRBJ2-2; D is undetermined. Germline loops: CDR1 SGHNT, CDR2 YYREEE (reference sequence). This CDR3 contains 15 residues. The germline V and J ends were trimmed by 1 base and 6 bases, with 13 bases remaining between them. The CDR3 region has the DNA TGTGCCAGCAGCTTGTTTGACCTAGGAGCCGGGGAGCTGTTTTTT. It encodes CASSLFDLGAGELFF.

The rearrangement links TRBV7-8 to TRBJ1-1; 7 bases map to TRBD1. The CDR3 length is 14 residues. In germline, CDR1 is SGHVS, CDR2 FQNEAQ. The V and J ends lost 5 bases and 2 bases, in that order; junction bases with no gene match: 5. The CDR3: CASSPYRGNTEAFF. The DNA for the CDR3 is TGTGCCAGCAGCCCCTACAGGGGAAACACTGAAGCTTTCTTT. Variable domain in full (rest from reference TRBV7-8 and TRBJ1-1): GAGVSQSPRYKVAKRGQDVALRCDPISGHVSLFWYQQALGQGPEFLTYFQNEAQLDKSGLPSDRFFAERPEGSVSTLKIQRTQQEDSAVYLCASSPYRGNTEAFFGQGTRLTVV.

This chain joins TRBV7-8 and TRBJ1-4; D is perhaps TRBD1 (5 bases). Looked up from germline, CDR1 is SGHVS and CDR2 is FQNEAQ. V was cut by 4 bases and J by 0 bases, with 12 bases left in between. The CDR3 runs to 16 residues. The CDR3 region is CASSSGHLATNEKLFF. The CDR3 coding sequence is TGTGCCAGCAGCTCCGGACATCTTGCAACTAATGAAAAACTGTTTTTT.

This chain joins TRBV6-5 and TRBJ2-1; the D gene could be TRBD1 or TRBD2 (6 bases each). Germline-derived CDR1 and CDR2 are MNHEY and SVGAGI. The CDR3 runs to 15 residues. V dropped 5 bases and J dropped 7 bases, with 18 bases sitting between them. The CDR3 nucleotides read TGTGCCAGCAGTCTACGTTGGGGGGCCATTAATGAGCAGTTCTTC. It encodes CASSLRWGAINEQFF.